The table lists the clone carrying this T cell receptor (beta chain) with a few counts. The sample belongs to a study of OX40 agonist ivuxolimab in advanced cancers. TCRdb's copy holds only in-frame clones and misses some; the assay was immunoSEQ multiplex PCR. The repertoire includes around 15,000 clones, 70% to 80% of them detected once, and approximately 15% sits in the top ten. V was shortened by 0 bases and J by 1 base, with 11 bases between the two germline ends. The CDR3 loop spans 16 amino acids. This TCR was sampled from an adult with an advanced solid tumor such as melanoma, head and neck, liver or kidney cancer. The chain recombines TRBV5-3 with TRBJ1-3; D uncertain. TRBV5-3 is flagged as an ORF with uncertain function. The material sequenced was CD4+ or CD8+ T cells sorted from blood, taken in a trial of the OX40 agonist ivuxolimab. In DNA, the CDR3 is TGTGCCAGAAGCTTGGCAAGCGGGCAGTCTGGAAACACCATATATTTT. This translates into CARSLASGQSGNTIYF.